The 24 T cell receptor beta chains in this list originate from one sample, sequenced in a study of cytomegalovirus exposure and HLA in healthy donors. The PCR ran on 60 Vbeta and 13 Jbeta primers. Generated by immunoSEQ multiplex PCR, the TCRdb table keeps only in-frame clones and is missing some. The sample shows 200,000 to 300,000 clones, approximately 84% of them seen only once. Source material: PBMCs. These receptors all come from a woman aged 40-49 years in good health and CMV-seropositive.

This chain joins TRBV2 and TRBJ1-5; 7 positions match TRBD1. From germline, CDR1 is SNHLY and CDR2 FYNNEI. The CDR3 consists of 14 residues. The J segment lost 3 bases and the V segment lost 6 bases, leaving 5 bases of the junction unmatched. CDR3 in DNA: TGTGCCAGCAGCGTACAGGGGAACAATCAGCCCCAGCATTTT. The encoded protein is CASSVQGNNQPQHF.

The CDR3 DNA is TGCGCCAGCAGCATGGGACAGGGTCATCAGCCCCAGCATTTT. Translated: CASSMGQGHQPQHF. The chain couples TRBV5-1 to TRBJ1-5, with 9 bases that match TRBD1. The CDR3 sequence is 14 residues long. Germline assignment: CDR1 SGHRS and CDR2 YFSETQ. Unmatched junction bases numbered 4, after V lost 4 bases and J lost 5 bases.

V gene TRBV2 combines with J gene TRBJ1-1, with D maybe TRBD1 (5 bases). Germline V CDR1 and CDR2: SNHLY, FYNNEI. The CDR3 is 15 amino acids. V lost 7 bases to trimming and J lost 2 bases, with 17 bases between them. The CDR3 is CASTKNGGDNTEAFF. In nucleotides, the CDR3 is TGTGCCAGCACCAAAAACGGGGGAGACAACACTGAAGCTTTCTTT.

The chain links TRBV4-3 to TRBJ1-2, with a tentative D call TRBD1 (5 bases). V lost 0 bases to trimming and J lost 0 bases, with 17 bases between them. Germline CDR1 is LGHNA and CDR2 is YSLEER. The CDR3 spans 18 residues. Here the CDR3 reads CASSQDWDLTPANYGYTF. The CDR3 DNA reads as TGCGCCAGCAGCCAAGATTGGGACTTAACCCCAGCTAACTATGGCTACACCTTC.

The CDR3, as DNA: TGCGCCAGCAGCCAAGAAGTAGGGGGCAGGGAAAAACTGTTTTTT. Amino acids: CASSQEVGGREKLFF. The V and J genes are TRBV4-3 and TRBJ1-4; TRBD1 matches 7 bases. Trimming removed 0 bases from V and 8 bases from J; junction bases left unmatched: 6. Per the germline V gene, CDR1 is LGHNA and CDR2 is YSLEER. This CDR3 comprises 15 residues.

Ten or more counts support this clone. V gene TRBV4-1 combines with J gene TRBJ2-7, with 9 bases matching TRBD2. CDR1 and CDR2 from the germline V gene are MGHRA and YSYEKL. The junction had 9 bases not matched to a gene; V was cut back by 1 base and J by 5 bases. The CDR3 contains 16 residues. The CDR3 is CASSQGKGLAGDEQYF. In DNA form, the CDR3 reads TGCGCCAGCAGCCAAGGTAAGGGACTAGCCGGCGACGAGCAGTACTTC.

V gene TRBV7-6 combines with J gene TRBJ2-7; 8 bases fit TRBD2. V trimming: 5 bases; J trimming: 2 bases; junction bases outside the gene matches: 14. This CDR3 spans 17 amino acids. Germline loops: CDR1 SGHVS, CDR2 FNYEAQ. For the CDR3, the DNA is TGTGCCAGCAGCGCCCGTCGGACGGGAGGGACCCCCTACGAGCAGTACTTC. Translating gives CASSARRTGGTPYEQYF.

This clone was observed once. The J gene is TRBJ2-4, the V gene TRBV30; 8 positions agree with TRBD2. J gave up 12 bases and V 0 bases, and 13 bases lay outside the gene matches. The CDR3 loop spans 15 amino acids. Per the germline V gene, CDR1 is GTSNPN and CDR2 is SVGIG (reference sequence). In DNA form, the CDR3 reads TGTGCCTGGAGTGTACTAGCGGAGCCCGGAGACAGTCAGTACTTC. It yields the protein CAWSVLAEPGDSQYF.

V gene TRBV4-2 combines with J gene TRBJ2-7, with 9 bases matching TRBD2. CDR1 LGHNA and CDR2 YNFKEQ come from the germline V gene. J was trimmed by 7 bases and V by 4 bases; bases with no gene match: 14. CDR3 length: 16 residues. The CDR3 spells CASSPASGASLWEQYF. The CDR3 DNA reads as TGTGCCAGCAGCCCGGCTAGCGGGGCGTCTCTGTGGGAGCAGTACTTC.

V and J are TRBV6-5 and TRBJ1-1; the match to TRBD1 covers 7 bases. The CDR3 consists of 16 residues. The germline V gene encodes CDR1 MNHEY and CDR2 SVGAGI. After removal of 4 bases from V and 10 bases from J, the junction contained 18 bases not matched to a gene. CDR3 bases: TGTGCCAGCAGTTCGGTGGGGGACAGCCTTTTGGTGCGAGCTTTCTTT. This codes for CASSSVGDSLLVRAFF.

J is TRBJ2-7 and V is TRBV11-3; possible D gene TRBD2, 5 bases. V was trimmed by 6 bases and J by 6 bases, leaving 9 bases between them. The CDR3 extends over 11 amino acids. CDR1 is SGHNT and CDR2 is YENEEA in the germline V gene. In nucleotides, the CDR3 is TGTGCCAGCAGGGAGGCGGGCGAGCAGTACTTC. Residues: CASREAGEQYF.

This clone has more than one count but fewer than ten. The CDR3 here is CASSHYPPSGGEQYF. The CDR3 coding sequence is TGCGCCAGCAGCCACTACCCTCCTAGCGGGGGAGAGCAGTACTTC. The chain couples TRBV4-3 to TRBJ2-7; 10 positions agree with TRBD2. Germline values: CDR1 LGHNA, CDR2 YSLEER. This CDR3 has 15 amino acids. J lost 7 bases, V lost 3 bases, and 9 bases had no gene match.

J is TRBJ2-5 and V is TRBV5-4, with 9 positions matching TRBD2. The V and J ends lost 7 bases and 2 bases, in that order; junction bases with no gene match: 6. CDR3 length: 14 residues. CDR1 SGHNT and CDR2 YYREEE come from the germline V gene (reference sequence). The CDR3 DNA reads as TGTGCCAGCGGTAGCGGGAGTAGGCAAGAGACCCAGTACTTC. It codes for CASGSGSRQETQYF.

This clone was picked up one time. The V call is TRBV19, the J call TRBJ1-1; tentative D call: TRBD1 (6 bases). CDR3 length: 13 amino acids. Germline V gene sequence: CDR1 LNHDA, CDR2 SQIVND (reference sequence). Trimming removed 7 bases at V and 4 bases at J, with 13 bases between. CDR3 sequence reads: CASNLQGTTEAFF. In nucleotides, the CDR3 is TGTGCCAGTAATCTACAGGGTACCACTGAAGCTTTCTTT.

This clone was detected a few times. The chain recombines TRBV5-6 with TRBJ2-5; D might be TRBD1 (6 bases). From germline, CDR1 is SGHDT and CDR2 YYEEEE. The CDR3 loop spans 15 amino acids. Trimming pared 4 bases from V and 5 bases from J, leaving 18 bases between. Here the CDR3 reads CASSLRTVGTETQYF. Written as DNA, the CDR3 is TGTGCCAGCAGCCTCCGGACAGTCGGGACGGAGACCCAGTACTTC. The full variable domain, rest sourced from reference TRBV5-6 and TRBJ2-5, is DAGVTQSPTHLIKTRGQQVTLRCSPKSGHDTVSWYQQALGQGPQFIFQYYEEEERQRGNFPDRFSGHQFPNYSSELNVNALLLGDSALYLCASSLRTVGTETQYFGPGTRLLVL.

This clone was picked up a small number of times. This sequence joins TRBV2 and TRBJ1-2; TRBD1 matches 10 bases. This CDR3 is built from 12 residues. The ends lost 6 bases at V and 8 bases at J; junction bases unmatched: 3. Germline CDR1 SNHLY, CDR2 FYNNEI. The CDR3 protein is CASRRTGGGYTF. The CDR3 DNA reads as TGTGCCAGCAGGAGGACAGGGGGAGGCTACACCTTC.

This clone was observed a handful of times. The genes are TRBV4-2 and TRBJ2-7; TRBD2 might be the D (6 bases). The CDR3 runs to 16 residues. Trimming cost V 0 bases and J 1 base, with 13 bases left between them. From germline, CDR1 is LGHNA and CDR2 YNFKEQ. The CDR3 region is CASSQEALASSYEQYF. The CDR3 DNA sequence: TGTGCCAGCAGCCAAGAAGCTCTAGCGTCGTCCTACGAGCAGTACTTC.

The genes are TRBV5-1 and TRBJ2-3, with D hard to call. Deletions cut 1 base from V and 3 bases from J, with 6 bases between. From germline, CDR1 is SGHRS and CDR2 YFSETQ. The CDR3 consists of 13 residues. This CDR3 reads CASSLMETDTQYF. For the CDR3, the DNA is TGCGCCAGCAGCTTGATGGAGACAGATACGCAGTATTTT. The whole variable domain, filled in from reference TRBV5-1 and TRBJ2-3, reads KAGVTQTPRYLIKTRGQQVTLSCSPISGHRSVSWYQQTPGQGLQFLFEYFSETQRNKGNFPGRFSGRQFSNSRSEMNVSTLELGDSALYLCASSLMETDTQYFGPGTRLTVL.

V gene TRBV28 combines with J gene TRBJ2-5; 8 bases are shared with TRBD1. This CDR3 contains 15 residues. The germline CDR1 and CDR2 sequences are MDHEN and SYDVKM. V gave up 6 bases and J gave up 5 bases; unmatched junction bases: 11. This CDR3 reads CASSRTGLNSETQYF. The DNA for the CDR3 is TGTGCCAGCAGCAGGACAGGGCTCAATTCGGAGACCCAGTACTTC.

This clone has more than one count but fewer than ten. The V call is TRBV7-9, the J call TRBJ2-7; possibly TRBD2 for D (6 bases). Trimming pared 0 bases from V and 2 bases from J, leaving 11 bases between. Per the germline V gene, CDR1 is SEHNR and CDR2 is FQNEAQ (reference sequence). The length of the CDR3 is 15 residues. The CDR3 nucleotides are TGTGCCAGCAGCTTAGCTAGCGGTAATCCCTACGAGCAGTACTTC. Encoded protein: CASSLASGNPYEQYF.

DNA for the CDR3: TGTGCCAGCAGTGCAATTGGGACAGCGGGTGAGCAGTACTTC. As protein: CASSAIGTAGEQYF. The V gene is TRBV6-5, the J gene TRBJ2-7, with a possible D match to TRBD1 (7 bases). CDR1 and CDR2 from the germline V gene are MNHEY and SVGAGI. CDR3 length equals 14 residues. The ends were cut back, 5 bases at V and 7 bases at J, with 18 bases in the middle.

This clone was seen a single time. The genes are TRBV11-2 and TRBJ2-3, with a tentative D call TRBD2 (6 bases). Between the trimmed V and J ends, which lost 5 bases and 5 bases, there was a span of 20 bases. The length of the CDR3 is 16 residues. Looked up from germline, CDR1 is SGHAT and CDR2 is FQNNGV. In DNA form, the CDR3 reads TGTGCCAGCAGCGCGGGTCCGTGGGAGGCAGTAGATACGCAGTATTTT. It is translated as CASSAGPWEAVDTQYF.

This clone was seen a few times. The chain is built from TRBV13 and TRBJ2-2, with 8 positions matching TRBD2. The CDR3 runs 18 residues. Per the germline V gene, CDR1 is PRHDT and CDR2 is FYEKMQ (reference sequence). The junction had 15 bases not matched to a gene; V was cut back by 8 bases and J by 1 base. CDR3 DNA: TGTGCCAGCGATTCTAGCGGGTGGTCCCTTGGGAACACCGGGGAGCTGTTTTTT. Translated: CASDSSGWSLGNTGELFF.

The chain employs TRBV5-1 and TRBJ2-3; tentative D call: TRBD2 (6 bases). The V end was cut by 10 bases, the J end by 5 bases, with 14 bases between. This CDR3 is built from 12 residues. Per the germline V gene, CDR1 is SGHRS and CDR2 is YFSETQ. The CDR3 protein is CASGVEVDTQYF. CDR3 coding DNA: TGCGCCTCGGGGGTGGAGGTAGATACGCAGTATTTT.